This T cell receptor beta chain was recovered during a study of neurological immune-mediated disorders. Each CDR3 protein is one row after TCRdb ran MiXCR on the 5' RACE reads. The sample shows around 68,000 distinct CDR3 sequences, approximately 4.1% of them seen only once. Findings of the study overall: Across subjects, no CDR3 amino acid sequence appeared in expanded clones of more than one subject, a finding that suggested private repertoires in all groups.

A total of 2 million PBMCs stored at -80 degrees C provided the unsorted libraries. This clonotype was seen a handful of times. Its antigen is not known. Mismatch with germline at one junction end may stem from a read error. The clonotype was recovered from a man over 45 with multiple sclerosis. Sequencing input: PBMCs.

The DNA for the CDR3 is TGCAGTGCTAGCAGGGGCAGGAATCAGCCCCAGAATTTT. Protein sequence: CSASRGRNQPQNF. The chain employs TRBV20-1 and TRBJ1-5; D is possibly TRBD1 (6 bases). This CDR3 comprises 13 residues. Germline V gene sequence: CDR1 DFQATT, CDR2 SNEGSKA (reference sequence).